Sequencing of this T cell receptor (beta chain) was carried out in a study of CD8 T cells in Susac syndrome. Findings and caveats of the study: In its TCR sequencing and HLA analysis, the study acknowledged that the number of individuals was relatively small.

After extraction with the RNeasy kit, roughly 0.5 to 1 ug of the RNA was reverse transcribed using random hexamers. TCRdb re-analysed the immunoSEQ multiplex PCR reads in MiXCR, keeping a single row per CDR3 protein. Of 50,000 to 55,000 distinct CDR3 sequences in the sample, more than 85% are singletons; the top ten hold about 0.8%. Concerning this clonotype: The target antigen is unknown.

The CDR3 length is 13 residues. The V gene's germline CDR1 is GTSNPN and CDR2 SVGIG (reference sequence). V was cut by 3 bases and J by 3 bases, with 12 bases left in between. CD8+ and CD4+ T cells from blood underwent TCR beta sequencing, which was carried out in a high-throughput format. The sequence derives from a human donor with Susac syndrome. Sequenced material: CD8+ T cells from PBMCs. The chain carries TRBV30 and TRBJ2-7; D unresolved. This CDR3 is CAWRETWRYEQYF. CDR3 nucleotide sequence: TGTGCCTGGAGAGAAACGTGGCGCTACGAGCAGTACTTC.